This T cell receptor beta chain derives from a study of blood T cell repertoires in COVID-19. TCRdb keeps only in-frame clones here, not all; method: immunoSEQ multiplex PCR. The table records about 280,000 clones, roughly 80% of them present only once. Participant-reported clinical history was the basis for cohort assignment. V gave up 0 bases and J gave up 7 bases, with 15 bases separating them. Germline CDR1 reads SGDLS; CDR2 reads YYNGEE. The CDR3 extends over 15 amino acids. This rearrangement joins TRBV9 to TRBJ2-3; tentative D call: TRBD2 (7 bases). Input material: PBMCs or T cells enriched from blood (not recorded which). The TCR sequence derives from a man between 40 and 49 years old who had been exposed to COVID-19. The CDR3 here is CASSVVEGGGNTQYF. DNA for the CDR3: TGTGCCAGCAGCGTAGTGGAAGGGGGAGGGAATACGCAGTATTTT.